A few counts support the clone carrying this T cell receptor beta chain. The antigen is undetermined. This record comes from a study of T cells after yellow fever vaccination. In the study overall: Low-cell-number fractions underwent preparation using SMART-Seq v4 Ultra Low Input. Overall study findings and caveats: Across the CD4 and CD8 compartments, a small share of clonotypes was present in both. Contaminants from the bulk population, in the form of abundant clonotypes, could be found in FACS-sorted repertoires.

TCR cDNA, made by 5'RACE template switching, carried an added universal primer site and UMIs. TCRdb re-called the 5' RACE reads with MiXCR, one entry per CDR3 protein. The data show some 300,000 distinct CDR3 sequences, with roughly 4% seen just once and roughly a quarter held by the top ten. This receptor was obtained from a man younger than 35 who received the YFV17D yellow fever vaccine. Material: PBMCs, obtained on the day of the yellow fever booster vaccination.

The CDR3 protein is CASSLSQWGPTNEKLFF. The DNA for the CDR3 is TGTGCCAGCAGCTTATCACAGTGGGGTCCAACTAATGAAAAACTGTTTTTT. This chain joins TRBV7-9 and TRBJ1-4, with D unclear. The ends were cut back, 2 bases at V and 0 bases at J, with 13 bases in the middle. Germline loops: CDR1 SEHNR, CDR2 FQNEAQ (reference sequence). The CDR3 has 17 residues.